These T cell receptor beta chains were read from a single sample in a study of CD8 T cells in ankylosing spondylitis. TCRdb re-called the 5' RACE reads with MiXCR, one entry per CDR3 protein. Of 670,000 or so distinct CDR3 sequences listed, around 19% are singletons. Sequencing was done on a sample of blood, either unsorted or a sorted T cell fraction (not recorded which). These receptors were obtained from a male donor with ankylosing spondylitis. Both conserved end residues are part of each CDR3. D genes are given only for firm matches. Only some rows state a clone size, as once, few, many or a class for expanded clones.

d_call	v_call	j_call	clone_size	cdr3_aa	cdr3_nt
NA	TRBV20-1	TRBJ1-1	NA	CSAVPFEAFF	TGCAGTGCCGTCCCTTTTGAAGCTTTCTTT
NA	TRBV12-3/TRBV12-4	TRBJ2-3	few	CASSFLLGTDTQYF	TGTGCCAGCAGTTTTCTGTTGGGCACAGATACGCAGTATTTT
NA	TRBV20-1	TRBJ1-3	many	CSARDFGVGNTIYF	TGCAGTGCTAGAGATTTCGGGGTCGGAAACACCATATATTTT
NA	TRBV6-1	TRBJ1-1	NA	CASSTDWGTEAFF	TGTGCCAGCAGTACGGATTGGGGCACTGAAGCTTTCTTT
TRBD1	TRBV7-2	TRBJ1-1	many	CASSRQGARTEAFF	TGTGCCAGCAGCCGACAGGGGGCTCGGACTGAAGCTTTCTTT
NA	TRBV9	TRBJ2-4	NA	CASSVGPGELGFQYF	TGTGCCAGCAGCGTAGGCCCTGGGGAACTAGGATTTCAGTACTTC
NA	TRBV20-1	TRBJ1-2	few	CSASSGTYGYTF	TGCAGTGCTAGTTCGGGGACCTATGGCTACACCTTC
TRBD1	TRBV7-9	TRBJ1-1	NA	CASSLTGTGHDEAFF	TGTGCCAGCAGCTTAACCGGGACAGGGCATGATGAAGCTTTCTTT
NA	TRBV27	TRBJ1-4	few	CASSFIRVGPEKLFF	TGTGCCAGCAGTTTCATCAGGGTCGGTCCAGAAAAACTGTTTTTT
NA	TRBV11-3	TRBJ2-1	NA	CASSLGDTRWDEQFF	TGTGCCAGCAGCTTAGGGGACACCCGATGGGATGAGCAGTTCTTC
NA	TRBV12-3/TRBV12-4	TRBJ2-3	many	CASSLFGAADTQYF	TGTGCCAGCAGTTTATTCGGGGCGGCAGATACGCAGTATTTT
TRBD1	TRBV2	TRBJ1-3	NA	CASSGDRVAGNTIYF	TGTGCCAGCAGTGGCGACAGGGTGGCGGGAAACACCATATATTTT
NA	TRBV7-9	TRBJ2-3	NA	CASSFGSMPDTQYF	TGTGCCAGCAGCTTCGGGAGTATGCCAGATACGCAGTATTTT
TRBD2	TRBV4-3	TRBJ2-7	NA	CASSQDRASGTTYEQYF	TGCGCCAGCAGCCAAGATAGGGCTAGCGGGACAACCTACGAGCAGTACTTC
NA	TRBV7-3	TRBJ2-3	NA	CASSLTGGPGDTQYF	TGTGCCAGCAGCTTAACGGGGGGGCCGGGAGATACGCAGTATTTT
TRBD1	TRBV3-1	TRBJ2-6	few	CASSQRTGPLYSGANVLTF	TGTGCCAGCAGCCAACGGACAGGACCTTTATACTCTGGGGCCAACGTCCTGACTTTC
TRBD1	TRBV29-1	TRBJ1-2	NA	CSVPEVGTGKSYGYTF	TGCAGCGTTCCCGAAGTCGGGACAGGGAAGTCCTATGGCTACACCTTC
TRBD1	TRBV29-1	TRBJ2-1	many	CSVEKQGYNEQFF	TGCAGCGTTGAAAAACAGGGGTACAATGAGCAGTTCTTC
NA	TRBV28	TRBJ2-1	NA	CASSFTTMGEQFF	TGTGCCAGCAGTTTTACCACAATGGGGGAGCAGTTCTTC
NA	TRBV4-3	TRBJ2-7	NA	CASSQEEPGTAPYEQYF	TGCGCCAGCAGCCAAGAAGAACCGGGGACGGCGCCCTACGAGCAGTACTTC
NA	TRBV2	TRBJ1-2	few	CASGAEYGYTF	TGTGCCAGCGGAGCGGAGTATGGCTACACCTTC
TRBD2	TRBV5-1	TRBJ2-7	NA	CASSFSGGGSYEQYF	TGCGCCAGCAGCTTTAGCGGGGGGGGCTCCTACGAGCAGTACTTC
NA	TRBV2	TRBJ2-7	NA	CASSGMWGREQYF	TGTGCCAGCAGCGGTATGTGGGGGCGAGAGCAGTACTTC
TRBD1	TRBV20-1	TRBJ2-4	few	CSARAGMGQVIGFQYF	TGCAGTGCTAGGGCTGGAATGGGACAGGTGATAGGGTTTCAGTACTTC
TRBD2	TRBV9	TRBJ2-7	NA	CASSGTGTSSSYEQYF	TGTGCCAGCAGCGGAACCGGGACTAGCTCCTCCTACGAGCAGTACTTC
NA	TRBV13	TRBJ1-1	few	CASYPEGNANTEAFF	TGTGCCAGCTATCCAGAGGGGAACGCGAACACTGAAGCTTTCTTT
NA	TRBV2	TRBJ2-7	once	CASDGQGLDEQYF	TGTGCCAGCGATGGGCAGGGCTTAGACGAGCAGTACTTC
TRBD1	TRBV25-1	TRBJ1-2	NA	CASSDFSGGGGYTF	TGTGCCAGCAGTGATTTCTCAGGGGGAGGCGGCTACACCTTC
NA	TRBV5-1	TRBJ2-5	NA	CASSVDVFPREYQETQYF	TGCGCCAGCAGCGTGGACGTCTTTCCGCGAGAGTACCAAGAGACCCAGTACTTC
NA	TRBV6-5	TRBJ2-1	NA	CASSTSSYNGQFF	TGTGCCAGCAGTACTTCCTCCTACAATGGGCAGTTCTTC
NA	TRBV28	TRBJ1-1	NA	CASSLNPPSMNTEAFF	TGTGCCAGCAGTTTAAATCCGCCAAGTATGAACACTGAAGCTTTCTTT
NA	TRBV11-2	TRBJ2-7	NA	CASRRRRDSSSYEQYF	TGTGCCAGCAGGCGGAGGAGGGACAGCTCATCCTACGAGCAGTACTTC
NA	TRBV15	TRBJ1-1	few	CATSRDRRAGEAFF	TGTGCCACCAGCAGAGATAGGCGCGCAGGTGAAGCTTTCTTT
NA	TRBV4-2	TRBJ2-1	NA	CASSQELTRAGYNEQFF	TGTGCCAGCAGCCAAGAGCTGACGAGGGCTGGGTACAATGAGCAGTTCTTC
NA	TRBV2	TRBJ2-5	NA	CASSSNREETQYF	TGTGCCAGCAGTTCAAACAGGGAAGAGACCCAGTACTTC
NA	TRBV28	TRBJ2-7	NA	CASSLRWVGSSYEQYF	TGTGCCAGCAGTTTACGGTGGGTAGGGAGCTCCTACGAGCAGTACTTC
NA	TRBV28	TRBJ2-2	NA	CASSLVAANTGELFF	TGTGCCAGCAGTTTAGTAGCGGCGAACACCGGGGAGCTGTTTTTT
NA	TRBV7-9	TRBJ2-1	NA	CASSLGISGNEQFF	TGTGCCAGCAGCCTGGGGATTAGTGGGAATGAGCAGTTCTTC
TRBD2	TRBV4-2	TRBJ2-5	NA	CASSQDEVAGGLGTQYF	TGTGCCAGCAGCCAAGATGAAGTGGCGGGGGGCTTGGGGACCCAGTACTTC
NA	TRBV5-1	TRBJ1-1	NA	CASSPRSGGKNTEAFF	TGCGCCAGCAGCCCGCGGTCGGGGGGGAAAAACACTGAAGCTTTCTTT
TRBD1	TRBV5-1	TRBJ1-5	few	CASSPGTGGSNQPQHF	TGCGCCAGCAGCCCCGGGACAGGGGGGAGCAATCAGCCCCAGCATTTT
TRBD1	TRBV7-2	TRBJ1-2	NA	CASSLAGGGANYGYTF	TGTGCCAGCAGCTTAGCTGGAGGGGGCGCCAACTATGGCTACACCTTC
TRBD1	TRBV24-1	TRBJ2-3	few	CATSEYGTGYTDTQYF	TGTGCCACCAGTGAGTACGGGACAGGGTACACAGATACGCAGTATTTT
TRBD1	TRBV29-1	TRBJ1-1	many	CSVARDSNTEAFF	TGCAGCGTGGCCCGGGACAGCAACACTGAAGCTTTCTTT
NA	TRBV5-5	TRBJ1-2	NA	CASSLVSGSNYGYTF	TGTGCCAGCAGCTTGGTTTCAGGGAGTAACTATGGCTACACCTTC
NA	TRBV6-7	TRBJ1-2	few	CASSYAGGYTF	TGTGCCAGCAGTTACGCGGGCGGCTACACCTTC
TRBD1	TRBV20-1	TRBJ1-1	NA	CSARPGGFGTEAFF	TGCAGTGCTAGACCAGGGGGCTTTGGGACTGAAGCTTTCTTT
NA	TRBV11-2	TRBJ2-4	NA	CASSLPGGLRQYF	TGTGCCAGCAGCTTACCTGGCGGACTTAGACAGTACTTC
NA	TRBV5-1	TRBJ2-7	NA	CASSLASDSYEQYF	TGCGCCAGCAGCTTGGCTAGCGACTCCTACGAGCAGTACTTC
NA	TRBV18	TRBJ1-2	few	CASSRQESRGVRYGYTF	TGTGCCAGCTCACGCCAAGAATCTAGGGGCGTTCGCTATGGCTACACCTTC
TRBD2	TRBV7-6	TRBJ2-1	NA	CASSLFGPSGVSYNEQFF	TGTGCCAGCAGCTTATTCGGTCCTAGCGGGGTCTCCTACAATGAGCAGTTCTTC
TRBD1	TRBV12-3/TRBV12-4	TRBJ2-3	NA	CASSFHTGGDTQYF	TGTGCCAGCAGTTTCCATACAGGGGGGGATACGCAGTATTTT
NA	TRBV12-3/TRBV12-4	TRBJ1-6	few	CASSLQWGNSPLHF	TGTGCCAGCAGCCTGCAATGGGGTAATTCACCCCTCCACTTT
TRBD1	TRBV5-6	TRBJ2-7	NA	CASSLGTGREQYF	TGTGCCAGCAGCTTGGGGACAGGGCGGGAGCAGTACTTC
TRBD2	TRBV24-1	TRBJ2-1	NA	CATSALLAGGGEQFF	TGTGCCACCAGTGCTTTACTAGCGGGGGGGGGTGAGCAGTTCTTC
TRBD2	TRBV12-3/TRBV12-4	TRBJ2-5	many	CASSRGVAETQYF	TGTGCCAGCAGCCGGGGGGTTGCAGAGACCCAGTACTTC
NA	TRBV20-1	TRBJ1-6	NA	CSAPSGHGTLHF	TGCAGTGCCCCTTCGGGGCACGGGACCCTCCACTTT
NA	TRBV6-2/TRBV6-3	TRBJ2-5	few	CASSYPGIWETQYF	TGTGCCAGCAGTTACCCGGGGATTTGGGAGACCCAGTACTTC
NA	TRBV15	TRBJ2-7	NA	CATSRDVKGYSVSEQYF	TGTGCCACCAGCAGAGATGTTAAGGGATACAGCGTTTCCGAGCAGTACTTC
NA	TRBV10-3	TRBJ2-7	NA	CALREQGGYEQYF	TGTGCCCTCCGCGAGCAGGGGGGCTACGAGCAGTACTTC